Reported below is one T cell receptor (beta chain). A far larger clone is one base from this, pointing to a likely read error. This CDR3 is also generated by other DNA sequences in the sample. V lost 0 bases to trimming and J lost 0 bases, with 5 bases between them. CDR1 SGDLS and CDR2 YYNGEE come from the germline V gene. The length of the CDR3 is 14 residues. These data belong to a study of shared clonotypes between healthy human individuals. The assay used deep level. For each subset, genomic DNA was distributed in equal portions over several immunoSEQ plates. The table came from immunoSEQ multiplex PCR; TCRdb's copy has only in-frame clones and leaves some out. The data show 450,000 to 500,000 clones, 65% to 85% seen once.

Material: PBMCs. J is TRBJ2-3 and V is TRBV9; unclear D gene. The sequence came from a middle-aged woman in good health. Some clones in this sample may be carry-over from other donors' samples. This chain's CDR3 is CASSVATSTDTQYF. The CDR3 DNA reads TGTGCCAGCAGCGTAGCAACTAGCACAGATACGCAGTATTTT.